The 3 T cell receptor beta chains in this list originate from one sample, sequenced in a study of T cell changes during pregnancy in multiple sclerosis. Clones were read by immunoSEQ multiplex PCR, and TCRdb kept only the in-frame ones, dropping some. The data show fewer than 85,000 clones, with about 95% seen just once and over 0.95% held by the top ten. Source: peripheral blood, taken in the second trimester of pregnancy. These receptors were collected from a female donor with multiple sclerosis, enrolled in a pregnancy study.

The chain couples TRBV5-4 to TRBJ2-7; D possibly corresponds to TRBD2 (5 bases). V was shortened by 0 bases and J by 3 bases, with 7 bases between the two germline ends. Germline CDR1 SGHNT, CDR2 YYREEE (reference sequence). The CDR3 has 13 residues. CDR3 protein: CASSLGEGYEQYF. CDR3 bases: TGTGCCAGCAGCTTGGGTGAGGGCTACGAGCAGTACTTC.

The chain employs TRBV11-2 and TRBJ2-3; D is ambiguous. Trimming took off 7 bases at V and 13 bases at J, with 15 bases between the two ends. The CDR3 consists of 11 residues. Looked up from germline, CDR1 is SGHAT and CDR2 is FQNNGV. The CDR3 loop is CASNAVASKYF. In DNA, the CDR3 is TGTGCCAGCAACGCAGTAGCTTCAAAGTATTTT.

The chain couples TRBV5-6 to TRBJ2-7; a weak D match, TRBD2 (7 bases). The CDR3 length is 15 residues. Germline CDR1 SGHDT, CDR2 YYEEEE. V gave up 4 bases and J gave up 5 bases, with 19 bases separating them. CDR3 protein: CASSPMIGGAHEQYF. The CDR3 DNA follows: TGTGCCAGCAGCCCTATGATTGGGGGGGCCCACGAGCAGTACTTC.